This TCR beta chain was observed in a study of T cells in Graves' hyperthyroidism and ophthalmopathy. Study conclusions and caveats: Researchers report that a 13 V-J model separated ophthalmopathy from stable hyperthyroidism.

This clonotype has only a few counts. Its specificity is not known. Clinical symptoms, serum thyroxine, TRAb, thyroid ultrasound and orbital computed tomography informed diagnoses. TCR beta CDR3 sequences were amplified from RNA transcripts. The HTBI set primed first-round TCR CDR3 RT-PCR. TCRdb reprocessed the multiplex PCR reads via MiXCR and lists one record per CDR3 protein. The data show about 250,000 distinct CDR3 sequences, with approximately 25% seen just once and roughly 35% held by the top ten. The source is a woman aged 35 to 49 with Graves' ophthalmopathy. Material: blood.

The CDR3: CASSLWLSGGEQYF. DNA of the CDR3: TGTGCCAGCAGTTTATGGTTATCGGGTGGTGAGCAGTACTTC. This chain links TRBV27 with TRBJ2-7; no definite D call. This CDR3 has 14 residues. CDR1 is MNHEY and CDR2 is SMNVEV in the germline V gene (reference sequence). V dropped 1 base and J dropped 7 bases, with 14 bases sitting between them.